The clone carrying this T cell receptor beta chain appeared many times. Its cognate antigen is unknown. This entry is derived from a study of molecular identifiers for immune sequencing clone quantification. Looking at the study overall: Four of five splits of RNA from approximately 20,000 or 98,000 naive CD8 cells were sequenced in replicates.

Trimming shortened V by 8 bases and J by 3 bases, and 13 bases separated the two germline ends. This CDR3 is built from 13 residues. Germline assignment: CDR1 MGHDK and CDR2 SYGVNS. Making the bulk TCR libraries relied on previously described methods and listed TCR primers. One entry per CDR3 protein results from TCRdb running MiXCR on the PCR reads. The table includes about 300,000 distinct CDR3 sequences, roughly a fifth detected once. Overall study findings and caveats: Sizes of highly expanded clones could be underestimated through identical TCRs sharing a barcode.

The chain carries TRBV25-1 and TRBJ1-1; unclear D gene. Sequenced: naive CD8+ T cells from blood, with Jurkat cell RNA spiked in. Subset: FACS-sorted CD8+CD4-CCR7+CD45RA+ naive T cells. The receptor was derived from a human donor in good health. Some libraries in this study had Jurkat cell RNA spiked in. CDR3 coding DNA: TGTGCCAGCGTCACCGTCGGTGACACTGAAGCTTTCTTT. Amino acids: CASVTVGDTEAFF.